This T cell receptor (beta chain) was recovered during a study of PD-1 blockade in classical Hodgkin lymphoma. Findings and caveats of the study: When set against healthy donors, newly diagnosed patients were reported to show lower baseline TCR diversity.

The table came from immunoSEQ multiplex PCR; TCRdb's copy has only in-frame clones and leaves some out. The sample shows 40,000 or so clones, 76% of them seen only once. Every single patient, without exception, relapsed after autologous stem cell transplantation, and brentuximab vedotin exposure varied. Points on this clone: Its cognate antigen is unknown.

The CDR3 is 15 amino acids. The germline V gene has CDR1 SGHRS and CDR2 YFSETQ. The sequence was collected from a human donor with classical Hodgkin lymphoma. The starting material was peripheral blood mononuclear cells (PBMCs), obtained at baseline. The rearrangement joins TRBV5-1 to TRBJ2-5, with D unclear. The closer fit of TRBJ2-7 to the DNA end suggests the J call may be wrong. CDR3 nucleotides: TGCGCCAGCAGCTACTCAACCTCTCGAACCTACGAGCAGTACTTC. Protein sequence: CASSYSTSRTYEQYF.